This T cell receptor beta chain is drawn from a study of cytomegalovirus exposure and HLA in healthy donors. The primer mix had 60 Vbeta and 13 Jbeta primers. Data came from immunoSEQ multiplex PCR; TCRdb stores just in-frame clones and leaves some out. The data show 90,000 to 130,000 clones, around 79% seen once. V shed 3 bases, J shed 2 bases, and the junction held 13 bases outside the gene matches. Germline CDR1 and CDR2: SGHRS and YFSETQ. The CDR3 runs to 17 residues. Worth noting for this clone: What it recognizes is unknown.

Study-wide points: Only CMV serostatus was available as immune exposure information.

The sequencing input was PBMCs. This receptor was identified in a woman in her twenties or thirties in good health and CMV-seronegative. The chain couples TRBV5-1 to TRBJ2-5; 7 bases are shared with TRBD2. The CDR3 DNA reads TGCGCCAGCAGCTCGACGACAGCGGGACGGAAGCAAGAGACCCAGTACTTC. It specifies CASSSTTAGRKQETQYF.